These 30 T cell receptor beta chains were sequenced from one sample in a study of early T cells in non-severe SARS-CoV-2 infection. In TCRdb, the 5' RACE reads were re-called with MiXCR into one record per CDR3 protein. The table shows fewer than 75,000 distinct CDR3 sequences, with around 20% occurring only once. The sample in question was whole blood, obtained at baseline. Receptor source: an adult who was a healthcare worker with PCR-confirmed SARS-CoV-2 infection or an uninfected control (not recorded which).

The CDR3 sequence: CASTLGLAGTTYEQYF. CDR3 in DNA: TGTGCCAGCACCTTGGGACTAGCGGGGACCACCTACGAGCAGTACTTC. This chain connects TRBV2 to TRBJ2-7; 13 nucleotides agree with TRBD2. CDR3 length: 16 amino acids. V gave up 7 bases and J gave up 2 bases; unmatched junction bases: 8. Germline V lookup: CDR1 SNHLY, CDR2 FYNNEI.

The chain carries TRBV18 and TRBJ2-3, with D hard to call. This CDR3 comprises 12 residues. Germline loops: CDR1 KGHSH, CDR2 LQKENI. Trimming left V 6 bases short and J 6 bases short, with 10 bases between. The CDR3 coding sequence is TGTGCCAGCTCCAGATTAGGTGATACGCAGTATTTT. Translated: CASSRLGDTQYF.

V is TRBV5-1 and J is TRBJ2-3; perhaps TRBD2 as D (6 bases). CDR1 and CDR2 (germline): SGHRS, YFSETQ. The V and J ends lost 0 bases and 5 bases respectively, with 10 bases between them. The CDR3 extends over 14 amino acids. Here the CDR3 reads CASSLDAGGDTQYF. CDR3 bases: TGCGCCAGCAGCTTGGATGCCGGGGGAGATACGCAGTATTTT.

The chain recombines TRBV3-1 with TRBJ2-7; tentatively, D is TRBD2 (5 bases). The CDR3 contains 12 residues. The germline CDR1 and CDR2 sequences are LGHDT and YNNKEL (reference sequence). The V gene lost 5 bases and the J gene lost 6 bases, with 11 bases spanning the gap. As DNA, the CDR3 is TGTGCCAGCAGCTACCTAGCCAGCGAGCAGTACTTC. Residues: CASSYLASEQYF.

This clonotype has more than one count but fewer than ten. The chain recombines TRBV5-1 with TRBJ1-4, with 7 bases that match TRBD1. V trimming: 3 bases; J trimming: 0 bases; junction bases outside the gene matches: 5. Germline loops: CDR1 SGHRS, CDR2 YFSETQ. The CDR3 length is 16 residues. CDR3 protein: CASSWDRPATNEKLFF. The CDR3 bases are TGCGCCAGCAGCTGGGACAGACCTGCAACTAATGAAAAACTGTTTTTT.

The gene calls are TRBV27 and TRBJ2-5, with D tentatively TRBD1 or TRBD2 (5 bases each). This CDR3 region has 14 residues. Germline V gene lookup returns CDR1 MNHEY and CDR2 SMNVEV (reference sequence). Trimming took 3 bases from V and 3 from J, leaving 11 bases between them. The CDR3 here is CASSFVGVEETQYF. DNA of the CDR3: TGTGCCAGCAGTTTCGTGGGGGTCGAAGAGACCCAGTACTTC.

This clonotype was counted a few times. The chain is built from TRBV3-1 and TRBJ1-1, with D possibly matching TRBD1 (6 bases). The CDR3 extends over 14 amino acids. V was trimmed by 6 bases and J by 2 bases, leaving 13 bases between them. Per the germline V gene, CDR1 is LGHDT and CDR2 is YNNKEL (reference sequence). The CDR3 loop is CASSYLQGNTEAFF. Here the CDR3 DNA reads TGTGCCAGCAGTTACCTACAGGGAAACACTGAAGCTTTCTTT.

This clonotype was counted between two and nine times. This CDR3 reads CASSYGGTQYF. In nucleotides, the CDR3 is TGTGCCAGCAGCTACGGTGGGACCCAGTACTTC. The chain couples TRBV11-2 to TRBJ2-5; D call uncertain. The CDR3 sequence is 11 residues long. V lost 4 bases and J lost 7, with 7 bases in between. Germline CDR1 is SGHAT and CDR2 is FQNNGV.

The J gene is TRBJ2-7, the V gene TRBV4-1; perhaps TRBD1 as D (6 bases). This CDR3 has 16 residues. CDR1 MGHRA and CDR2 YSYEKL come from the germline V gene. The V end was cut by 6 bases, the J end by 5 bases, with 23 bases between. The CDR3 sequence: CASSLGAGVTGDEQYF. The CDR3 DNA reads TGCGCCAGCAGTCTGGGGGCCGGGGTAACGGGCGACGAGCAGTACTTC.

This chain connects TRBV2 to TRBJ2-6, with D uncertain. CDR3 length: 14 residues. Trimming took 8 bases from V and 1 from J, leaving 9 bases between them. Germline lookup yields CDR1 SNHLY and CDR2 FYNNEI. The CDR3 sequence is CASCLESGANVLTF. The CDR3 nucleotides read TGTGCCAGCTGCTTGGAATCTGGGGCCAACGTCCTGACTTTC.

This clonotype was counted many times. The chain recombines TRBV18 with TRBJ1-2, with D uncertain. V was cut by 3 bases and J by 6 bases, with 11 bases left in between. Germline V gives CDR1 KGHSH, CDR2 LQKENI. The CDR3 extends over 13 amino acids. The CDR3 nucleotides are TGTGCCAGCTCACCGGTAGGGCCGGATGGCTACACCTTC. Translation gives CASSPVGPDGYTF.

This clonotype turned up a few times. The chain is built from TRBV12-3 or TRBV12-4 and TRBJ2-7; possibly TRBD1 or TRBD2 for D (5 bases each). The CDR3 sequence is 14 residues long. Between the trimmed V and J ends, which lost 4 bases and 6 bases, there was a span of 16 bases. In nucleotides, the CDR3 is TGTGCCAGCAGTTCAAACCGGGACGCCGGCGAGCAGTACTTC. Encoded protein: CASSSNRDAGEQYF.

This clonotype was counted only a few times. This chain connects TRBV5-1 to TRBJ2-3, with 8 bases that match TRBD1. V trimming: 4 bases; J trimming: 4 bases; junction bases outside the gene matches: 8. Germline V gene sequence: CDR1 SGHRS, CDR2 YFSETQ. The CDR3 consists of 15 residues. The CDR3 reads CASSPRTGSADTQYF. CDR3 nucleotide sequence: TGCGCCAGCAGCCCGAGGACAGGGTCGGCAGATACGCAGTATTTT.

This clonotype was seen repeatedly, ten times or more. The chain carries TRBV4-1 and TRBJ1-1; TRBD1 matches 7 bases. The V gene end was trimmed by 4 bases and the J gene end by 0 bases; junction bases not matched to a gene: 8. Germline V CDR1 and CDR2: MGHRA, YSYEKL. CDR3 length: 16 residues. CDR3 DNA sequence: TGCGCCAGCAGCCGGGTCGGGACAGCGATGAACACTGAAGCTTTCTTT. Its translation is CASSRVGTAMNTEAFF.

This clonotype has more than one count but fewer than ten. The chain employs TRBV7-8 and TRBJ2-5; tentatively, D is TRBD2 (5 bases). With 2 bases removed from V and 3 bases from J, the gap between germline ends came to 16 bases. Per germline, CDR1 SGHVS and CDR2 FQNEAQ. The CDR3 runs 16 residues. The CDR3 sequence is CASSLFATRIEETQYF. The CDR3, as DNA: TGTGCCAGCAGCTTATTCGCCACTAGAATCGAAGAGACCCAGTACTTC.

This clonotype was picked up many times. This sequence joins TRBV12-3 or TRBV12-4 and TRBJ1-5; possible D gene TRBD1, 6 bases. The CDR3 loop spans 14 amino acids. Trimming left V 4 bases short and J 0 bases short, with 7 bases between. CDR3 residues: CASSYRDSNQPQHF. The CDR3 DNA reads as TGTGCCAGCAGTTACAGGGATAGCAATCAGCCCCAGCATTTT.

This sequence joins TRBV12-3 or TRBV12-4 and TRBJ2-7, with 9 bases aligning to TRBD1. The CDR3 loop spans 14 amino acids. V lost 6 bases to trimming and J lost 2 bases; unmatched junction nucleotides: 5. This CDR3 is CASSAGTGPYEQYF. CDR3 nucleotides: TGTGCCAGCAGCGCCGGGACAGGGCCCTACGAGCAGTACTTC.

This sequence joins TRBV13 and TRBJ1-5; D may be TRBD1 (5 bases). This CDR3 has 14 amino acids. V lost 0 bases and J 5 bases, leaving 8 bases between the germline ends. The germline V gene encodes CDR1 PRHDT and CDR2 FYEKMQ (reference sequence). The CDR3: CASSLGQGDQPQHF. CDR3 nucleotide sequence: TGTGCCAGCAGCTTAGGCCAGGGAGATCAGCCCCAGCATTTT.

The chain couples TRBV2 to TRBJ2-7; D is undetermined. In germline, CDR1 is SNHLY, CDR2 FYNNEI. This CDR3 has 13 amino acids. The V and J ends lost 9 bases and 3 bases respectively, with 15 bases between them. The CDR3 coding sequence is TGTGCCAGTGCCAATACGGCCTTCTACGAGCAGTACTTC. It codes for CASANTAFYEQYF.

This chain uses TRBV2 with TRBJ2-7, with a possible D match to TRBD1 (5 bases). The CDR3 is 14 residues long. The V gene lost 2 bases and the J gene lost 3 bases, with 11 bases spanning the gap. The germline gives CDR1 SNHLY, CDR2 FYNNEI. CDR3 amino acids: CASSEQGSLYEQYF. The CDR3 DNA reads TGTGCCAGCAGTGAACAGGGTAGCCTCTACGAGCAGTACTTC.

This sequence joins TRBV5-5 and TRBJ1-2; D not resolved. The V end was cut by 0 bases, the J end by 3 bases, with 12 bases between. CDR3 length equals 15 residues. Germline V lookup: CDR1 SGHKS, CDR2 YYEKEE (reference sequence). The CDR3 loop reads CASSLAPHGYYGYTF. CDR3 coding DNA: TGTGCCAGCAGCTTGGCCCCACACGGATACTATGGCTACACCTTC.

This clonotype was picked up a small number of times. The DNA for the CDR3 is TGTGCCAGCAGCTTAATGAGCCAGCGGGGTACCAAAAACATTCAGTACTTC. Its protein product is CASSLMSQRGTKNIQYF. The chain recombines TRBV7-8 with TRBJ2-4, with 7 bases lining up with TRBD2. Germline V gene lookup returns CDR1 SGHVS and CDR2 FQNEAQ. This CDR3 contains 17 residues. J lost 2 bases, V lost 2 bases, and 9 bases had no gene match.

Only a few counts were recorded for this clonotype. The V call is TRBV6-6, the J call TRBJ2-4; TRBD1 is a possible D gene (6 bases). The V gene lost 0 bases and the J gene lost 2 bases, with 20 bases spanning the gap. This CDR3 contains 19 residues. Germline loops: CDR1 MNHNY, CDR2 SVGAGI (reference sequence). Here the CDR3 DNA reads TGTGCCAGCAGTTACTCGACTTCGATACAGGGCCTATCCAAAAACATTCAGTACTTC. Amino acids: CASSYSTSIQGLSKNIQYF.

This clonotype showed up many times. This chain connects TRBV14 to TRBJ2-3, with D perhaps matching TRBD2 (5 bases). The V end was cut by 4 bases, the J end by 6 bases, with 11 bases between. CDR3 length: 13 residues. Germline V lookup: CDR1 SGHDN, CDR2 FVKESK. CDR3 loop: CASSLIPGDTQYF. The CDR3 DNA reads TGTGCCAGCAGCCTTATTCCGGGGGATACGCAGTATTTT.

This clonotype was picked up a small number of times. This sequence joins TRBV9 and TRBJ1-2, with unresolved D. V dropped 4 bases and J dropped 4 bases, with 14 bases sitting between them. The CDR3 loop spans 14 amino acids. Germline CDR1 and CDR2: SGDLS and YYNGEE. The CDR3 protein is CASSPSDLAYGYTF. The CDR3 DNA reads as TGTGCCAGCAGCCCGTCTGATTTGGCCTATGGCTACACCTTC.

This clonotype showed up many times. The gene calls are TRBV5-4 and TRBJ2-5; 12 positions agree with TRBD2. The CDR3 covers 14 residues. Germline-derived CDR1 and CDR2 are SGHNT and YYREEE (reference sequence). With V trimmed by 4 bases and J by 4 bases, 2 bases remained unmatched. DNA for the CDR3: TGTGCCAGCAGCCCGGGACTAGCGGGAGAGACCCAGTACTTC. Translating it yields CASSPGLAGETQYF.

This clonotype was seen a few times. V gene TRBV7-9 combines with J gene TRBJ1-1; tentative D call: TRBD1 (5 bases). Germline-derived CDR1 and CDR2 are SEHNR and FQNEAQ (reference sequence). The CDR3 sequence is 15 residues long. The V and J ends lost 0 bases and 12 bases respectively, with 20 bases between them. CDR3 bases: TGTGCCAGCAGCTTAGCGGGGGGGTCGACAGACAAAACTTTCTTT. Its protein is CASSLAGGSTDKTFF.

This clonotype was observed many times. The chain couples TRBV7-2 to TRBJ2-7; D not resolved. There are 12 residues in the CDR3. Germline-derived CDR1 and CDR2 are SGHTA and FQGNSA. Trimming took off 8 bases at V and 0 bases at J, with 8 bases between the two ends. As DNA, the CDR3 is TGTGCCAGCTCTTTGAGCTCCTACGAGCAGTACTTC. Translating gives CASSLSSYEQYF.

V gene TRBV9 combines with J gene TRBJ2-2; a possible D gene is TRBD1 (6 bases). Trimming took 0 bases from V and 7 from J, leaving 16 bases between them. This CDR3 comprises 16 residues. Germline V gene data show CDR1 as SGDLS and CDR2 as YYNGEE. The CDR3 is CASSVATTGIGGELFF. In DNA form, the CDR3 reads TGTGCCAGCAGCGTAGCTACAACAGGGATAGGCGGGGAGCTGTTTTTT.

The chain has TRBV4-1 and TRBJ1-4; D is undetermined. V lost 0 bases, J lost 5 bases, and 16 bases lay in between. The CDR3 has 17 residues. Germline assignment: CDR1 MGHRA and CDR2 YSYEKL. The CDR3, as DNA: TGCGCCAGCAGCCAAGATCCTACCATTCCCCTAAATGAAAAACTGTTTTTT. Translated, it gives CASSQDPTIPLNEKLFF.